Listed below are T cell receptor beta chains from one sample, sequenced in a study of cytomegalovirus exposure and HLA in healthy donors. The protocol was immunoSEQ multiplex PCR, while the TCRdb copy is restricted to in-frame clones and leaves out a portion. The sample holds about 110,000 clones. The sample was PBMCs. These receptors were collected from a man aged 35 to 55 in good health and CMV-seropositive. CDR3s include the opening cysteine and the closing phenylalanine or tryptophan. D genes are given only for firm matches.

j_call v_call d_call cdr3_nt cdr3_aa
TRBJ2-2 TRBV10-1 TRBD2 TGCGCCAGCAGCTATAGCGGGACCGGGGAGCTGTTTTTT CASSYSGTGELFF
TRBJ1-2 TRBV28 . TGTGCCAGCAGTTTACCTGGGCAGAACTATGGCTACACCTTC CASSLPGQNYGYTF
TRBJ2-7 TRBV6-5 TRBD1 TGTGCCAGCAGTTACACGGTCAGGGGGCGGAGCGAGCAGTACTTC CASSYTVRGRSEQYF
TRBJ2-2 TRBV18 . TGTGCCAGCTCACCAAGACAGCACACCGGGGAGCTGTTTTTT CASSPRQHTGELFF
TRBJ1-2 TRBV19 . TGTGCCAGTAGTGATACGGGACACCACTATGGCTACACCTTC CASSDTGHHYGYTF
TRBJ2-5 TRBV27 . TGTGCCAGCAGCAAAGGCGGGGAGACCCAGTACTTC CASSKGGETQYF
TRBJ1-1 TRBV11-2 . TGTGCCAGCAGCTTAAACAGGGCTAACACTGAAGCTTTCTTT CASSLNRANTEAFF
TRBJ2-7 TRBV6-5 . TGTGCCAGCAGTCCCATGGACTCAATAACCTACGAGCAGTACTTC CASSPMDSITYEQYF
TRBJ2-1 TRBV29-1 . TGCAGCGCCTCAACTCAGGGCCCCAATGAGCAGTTCTTC CSASTQGPNEQFF
TRBJ2-7 TRBV5-1 TRBD1 TGCGCCAGCAGCTTAGGGACAGCCTCCTACGAGCAGTACTTC CASSLGTASYEQYF
TRBJ1-1 TRBV13 TRBD1 TGTGCCAGCAAACCGACAGGGGGGACTGAAGCTTTCTTT CASKPTGGTEAFF
TRBJ2-5 TRBV7-2 TRBD1 TGTGCCAGCAGCACGGGACAGGGACTGCAGGAGACCCAGTACTTC CASSTGQGLQETQYF
TRBJ2-2 TRBV7-9 TRBD2 TGTGCCAGCAGCCCCCCGGGAGGGCGCGACACCGGGGAGCTGTTTTTT CASSPPGGRDTGELFF
TRBJ2-7 TRBV28 TRBD2 TGTGCCAGCAGTTCGACTAGCGGGAGGGCTGTAGAGCAGTACTTC CASSSTSGRAVEQYF
TRBJ2-2 TRBV7-9 . TGTGCCAGCAGCCCCGATCGGTCGGCGGTCTCATCGAACACCGGGGAGCTGTTTTTT CASSPDRSAVSSNTGELFF
TRBJ2-7 TRBV7-9 TRBD1 TGTGCCAGCAACCCCGGACAGGGCCTGTCCTACGAGCAGTACTTC CASNPGQGLSYEQYF
TRBJ2-2 TRBV6-5 TRBD2 TGTGCCAGCAGTTACCTAGCGGGGGACACCGGGGAGCTGTTTTTT CASSYLAGDTGELFF
TRBJ2-2 TRBV11-2 . TGTGCCAGCAGCTCGGTGCGGGAGCTGTTTTTT CASSSVRELFF
TRBJ2-3 TRBV11-2 TRBD2 TGTGCCAGCAGCGATTGGCGGGAGGGGGTAGATACGCAGTATTTT CASSDWREGVDTQYF
TRBJ1-1 TRBV19 . TGTGCCAGTAGTATGCCCTTTCGGGGGGTTGGAATGAACACTGAAGCTTTCTTT CASSMPFRGVGMNTEAFF
TRBJ2-5 TRBV10-2 TRBD2 TGCGCCAGCAGTGAGTTCGGACTAGCGGGAGAGACCCAGTACTTC CASSEFGLAGETQYF
TRBJ1-1 TRBV6-6 . TGTGCCAGCACGGCCAACGCCCTAGGGAACACTGAAGCTTTCTTT CASTANALGNTEAFF
TRBJ1-5 TRBV7-2 . TGTGCCAGCAGCTTCGGGGAACTCTATCCGAATCAGCCCCAGCATTTT CASSFGELYPNQPQHF
TRBJ2-7 TRBV4-2 . TGTGCCAGCAGCCTTGGCAGAGGGACCTACGAGCAGTACTTC CASSLGRGTYEQYF
TRBJ1-4 TRBV5-3 . TGTGCCAGAAGCTTTTTAGGGGCCGAGAATGAAAAACTGTTTTTT CARSFLGAENEKLFF
TRBJ2-3 TRBV27 . TGTGCCAGCAGTCACAGGGAAGGCACAGATACGCAGTATTTT CASSHREGTDTQYF
TRBJ1-5 TRBV2 . TGTGCCAGCAAACGGGGAACTCAGCCCCAGCATTTT CASKRGTQPQHF
TRBJ2-7 TRBV28 . TGTGCCAGCAGTTTCCGGGAGATGAGTTACGAGCAGTACTTC CASSFREMSYEQYF
TRBJ2-7 TRBV30 . TGTGCCTGGGCCAGCGACCTCACCGTTTACGAGCAGTACTTC CAWASDLTVYEQYF
TRBJ2-3 TRBV2 TRBD1 TGTGCCAGCAGACGGGGACAGGGGATTTTTGATACGCAGTATTTT CASRRGQGIFDTQYF
TRBJ2-7 TRBV7-9 TRBD2 TGTGCCAGCAGCCCAGAGAGCGGGAGTCACGAGCAGTACTTC CASSPESGSHEQYF
TRBJ1-5 TRBV27 . TGTGCCAGCAGTTTTCACAGGTACCTCTCGCCCCAGCATTTT CASSFHRYLSPQHF
TRBJ2-1 TRBV6-5 . TGTGCCAGCAGTTACTCGAGTAGAAACCCCTACAATGAGCAGTTCTTC CASSYSSRNPYNEQFF
TRBJ2-1 TRBV10-3 TRBD2 TGTGCCAGCGGACTAGCGGGGATCTTTAATGAGCAGTTCTTC CASGLAGIFNEQFF
TRBJ2-7 TRBV4-1 TRBD1 TGCGCCAGCAGCCAAGATTCCGGTGGACAGGGCTGGTACGAGCAGTACTTC CASSQDSGGQGWYEQYF
TRBJ2-5 TRBV11-1 TRBD2 TGTGCCAGCAGCTCGGGACTAGCGGGAGAGAGGGTCCAAGAGACCCAGTACTTC CASSSGLAGERVQETQYF
TRBJ2-5 TRBV6-5 . TGTGCCAGCAGTTACTCTGTCGGGAAGACGGAGACCCAGTACTTC CASSYSVGKTETQYF
TRBJ2-1 TRBV5-1 TRBD2 TGCGCCAGCAGCTTGGGGACTAGTAATACCAATGAGCAGTTCTTC CASSLGTSNTNEQFF
TRBJ2-7 TRBV5-4 . TGTGCCAGCAGCGATCACAGGTCCTACGAGCAGTACTTC CASSDHRSYEQYF
TRBJ2-1 TRBV30 TRBD2 TGTGCCTGGAGTGTACGAGGCGGGAGAGTCGATGAGCAGTTCTTC CAWSVRGGRVDEQFF
TRBJ2-3 TRBV27 TRBD2 TGTGCCAGCACTCCAGACAGGGTTAAAGGACTAGCGAAAACAGATACGCAGTATTTT CASTPDRVKGLAKTDTQYF
TRBJ1-1 TRBV27 TRBD1 TGTGCCAGCACAAAAAGGACCGGGACAGGGTATACTGAAGCTTTCTTT CASTKRTGTGYTEAFF